The 30 T cell receptor beta chains given below trace back to one sample, sequenced in a study of beta chain features in type 1 diabetes. Study observations and caveats: Moderate but significant shortening of TCRB CDR3s was recorded in all four CD4+ subsets from Type 1 diabetes patients.

All of the isolated RNA was reverse transcribed, so expressed TCRB transcripts were sequenced. Assay used: immunoSEQ multiplex PCR; TCRdb lists only in-frame clones, some missing. The sample lists approximately 270,000 clones, about 13% occurring once. Antigens of these TCRs are unknown. Sequenced: naive CD4+ T cells from blood. These receptors were taken from a man younger than 45 with type 1 diabetes.

As to this clone: Other DNA sequences of this sample code for an identical CDR3. This chain connects TRBV7-2 to TRBJ2-7; D might be TRBD2 (6 bases). Trimming left V 3 bases short and J 3 bases short, with 9 bases between. The CDR3 has 13 amino acids. Germline CDR1 SGHTA, CDR2 FQGNSA. The chain's CDR3 is CASSFSGSYEQYF. CDR3 DNA sequence: TGTGCCAGCAGCTTTTCCGGGAGCTACGAGCAGTACTTC.

The chain couples TRBV5-1 to TRBJ2-5; possibly TRBD2 for D (6 bases). The CDR3 has 14 residues. The V end was cut by 7 bases, the J end by 2 bases, with 15 bases between. Per germline, CDR1 SGHRS and CDR2 YFSETQ. As DNA, the CDR3 is TGCGCCAGCGCCGGAGGGCGCGATCAAGAGACCCAGTACTTC. Its protein is CASAGGRDQETQYF.

This clone was counted a few times. The chain links TRBV4-1 to TRBJ1-1; maybe TRBD1 (5 bases). Trimming stripped 8 bases from V and 1 base from J, with 17 bases between. Germline V gene sequence: CDR1 MGHRA, CDR2 YSYEKL. The CDR3 contains 15 residues. The CDR3 protein is CASRGRRGPNTEAFF. The CDR3 DNA reads as TGCGCCAGCCGCGGGCGGAGGGGACCGAACACTGAAGCTTTCTTT.

This clone has a handful of counts. The J gene is TRBJ1-1, the V gene TRBV6-1; no firm D call. CDR3 length equals 12 residues. CDR1 and CDR2 (germline): MNHNS, SASEGT. V lost 2 bases and J lost 7, with 8 bases in between. The CDR3 spells CASSEQMSEAFF. The CDR3 DNA follows: TGTGCCAGCAGTGAACAAATGAGTGAAGCTTTCTTT.

There are a few counts of this clone. The chain has TRBV11-3 and TRBJ1-2; D not resolved. The V end was cut by 4 bases, the J end by 2 bases, with 8 bases between. This CDR3 is 13 amino acids long. Germline V gene data show CDR1 as SGHNT and CDR2 as YENEEA. CDR3 in DNA: TGTGCCAGCAGCTCCGCCGCGAACTATGGCTACACCTTC. Protein: CASSSAANYGYTF.

This clone was seen a handful of times. The chain uses TRBV14 and TRBJ1-4, with D unclear. The V gene lost 0 bases and the J gene lost 7 bases, with 15 bases spanning the gap. The CDR3 covers 16 residues. CDR1 and CDR2 from the germline V gene are SGHDN and FVKESK. The CDR3: CASSQDFGDAGEKLFF. CDR3 DNA: TGTGCCAGCAGCCAAGATTTCGGGGATGCGGGTGAAAAACTGTTTTTT.

There are a few counts of this clone. The J gene is TRBJ2-1, the V gene TRBV27, with D possibly being TRBD1 (5 bases). Germline V gene lookup returns CDR1 MNHEY and CDR2 SMNVEV (reference sequence). This CDR3 is built from 15 residues. Between the trimmed V and J ends, which lost 3 bases and 7 bases, there was a span of 16 bases. The DNA for the CDR3 is TGTGCCAGCAGTTTGGAAAAGGGGTTTGGGAATGAGCAGTTCTTC. Amino acid sequence: CASSLEKGFGNEQFF.

The CDR3 sequence: CASSPNLAGALREQYF. The CDR3 DNA follows: TGTGCCAGCAGTCCCAACCTAGCGGGAGCTCTGCGCGAGCAGTACTTC. The V gene is TRBV27, the J gene TRBJ2-7, with 10 nucleotides matching TRBD2. CDR3 length equals 16 residues. CDR1 MNHEY and CDR2 SMNVEV come from the germline V gene (reference sequence). V lost 5 bases and J lost 6; bases outside the gene matches: 13.

The CDR3 bases are TGTGCCAGCAGTTATCGCCTTCTAGCGGGAATATACAATGAGCAGTTCTTC. It yields the protein CASSYRLLAGIYNEQFF. The chain joins TRBV28 to TRBJ2-1, with 9 nucleotides matching TRBD2. The CDR3 is 17 residues long. V dropped 4 bases and J dropped 4; count of bases not matched to a gene: 11. Per germline, CDR1 MDHEN and CDR2 SYDVKM.

The rearrangement joins TRBV6-5 to TRBJ2-1; TRBD2 matches 9 bases. There are 16 residues in the CDR3. From germline, CDR1 is MNHEY and CDR2 SVGAGI. Trimming cost V 4 bases and J 1 base; bases outside gene matches: 5. CDR3 bases: TGTGCCAGCAGTTGGCTAGCGGGATCTTCCTACAATGAGCAGTTCTTC. The encoded protein is CASSWLAGSSYNEQFF.

This rearrangement joins TRBV7-8 to TRBJ2-5; no clear D gene. V shed 0 bases and J shed 3 bases, with 8 bases lying between them. The CDR3 contains 14 residues. Germline V CDR1 and CDR2: SGHVS, FQNEAQ. The CDR3 reads CASSLAQAKETQYF. The CDR3 region has the DNA TGTGCCAGCAGCTTAGCCCAGGCCAAAGAGACCCAGTACTTC. The full variable domain, in which reference TRBV7-8 and TRBJ2-5 provide the parts outside the CDR3, is GAGVSQSPRYKVAKRGQDVALRCDPISGHVSLFWYQQALGQGPEFLTYFQNEAQLDKSGLPSDRFFAERPEGSVSTLKIQRTQQEDSAVYLCASSLAQAKETQYFGPGTRLLVL.

V usage is TRBV18 and J usage is TRBJ2-7; 14 bases fit TRBD2. CDR3 length equals 15 residues. Germline values: CDR1 KGHSH, CDR2 LQKENI. With 6 bases clipped from V and 4 bases from J, the junction kept 5 bases outside the gene matches. CDR3 residues: CASSTGTSGSYEQYF. Here the CDR3 DNA reads TGTGCCAGCTCCACGGGGACTAGCGGGAGTTACGAGCAGTACTTC.

The chain links TRBV7-8 to TRBJ1-4; 7 bases agree with TRBD1. The CDR3 spans 13 residues. After removal of 6 bases from V and 8 bases from J, the junction contained 6 bases not matched to a gene. Germline V lookup: CDR1 SGHVS, CDR2 FQNEAQ. DNA of the CDR3: TGTGCCAGCAGTGGACAGGCGCTCGAAAAACTGTTTTTT. Its translation: CASSGQALEKLFF.

In nucleotides, the CDR3 is TGCAGTGCCCTCCGACTAGATGAGCAGTTCTTC. It encodes CSALRLDEQFF. This chain links TRBV20-1 with TRBJ2-1, with D possibly TRBD2 on 6 matching bases. From germline, CDR1 is DFQATT and CDR2 SNEGSKA (reference sequence). The CDR3 totals 11 residues. Between the trimmed V and J ends, which lost 6 bases and 8 bases, there was a span of 11 bases.

The chain uses TRBV5-4 and TRBJ2-5; 7 bases agree with TRBD1. The CDR3 contains 13 residues. With 4 bases clipped from V and 5 bases from J, the junction kept 5 bases outside the gene matches. CDR1 is SGHNT, CDR2 YYREEE, per germline (reference sequence). The CDR3 is CASSKTGTETQYF. Written as DNA, the CDR3 is TGTGCCAGCAGCAAGACAGGGACGGAGACCCAGTACTTC.

This clone was counted a few times. The chain employs TRBV11-2 and TRBJ2-5; D possibly corresponds to TRBD2 (6 bases). From germline, CDR1 is SGHAT and CDR2 FQNNGV. V lost 0 bases and J 5 bases, leaving 13 bases between the germline ends. This CDR3 has 15 amino acids. DNA for the CDR3: TGTGCCAGCAGCTTAGAGGAGGGGCGCAAGGAGACCCAGTACTTC. Residues: CASSLEEGRKETQYF.

The CDR3 DNA sequence: TGTGCCAGTTACAGGGTTCGTAGCACTGAAGCTTTCTTT. Translating it yields CASYRVRSTEAFF. V and J are TRBV28 and TRBJ1-1; perhaps TRBD1 as D (6 bases). The germline CDR1 and CDR2 sequences are MDHEN and SYDVKM. Deletions cut 9 bases from V and 4 bases from J, with 15 bases between. This CDR3 is 13 amino acids long.

This chain uses TRBV7-6 with TRBJ2-7, with a tentative D call TRBD2 (7 bases). The CDR3 contains 16 residues. The germline gives CDR1 SGHVS, CDR2 FNYEAQ. V was trimmed by 0 bases and J by 2 bases, leaving 14 bases between them. The CDR3 coding sequence is TGTGCCAGCAGCTTAGCGAGCGGGACAAATCCCTACGAGCAGTACTTC. Its protein is CASSLASGTNPYEQYF.

This sequence joins TRBV30 and TRBJ2-1, with 7 bases fitting TRBD1. J gave up 4 bases and V 3 bases, and 3 bases lay outside the gene matches. The CDR3 spans 13 residues. Germline V gene lookup returns CDR1 GTSNPN and CDR2 SVGIG (reference sequence). The CDR3 is CAWRAGGYNEQFF. The CDR3 DNA reads TGTGCCTGGAGGGCAGGGGGTTACAATGAGCAGTTCTTC.

This clone has only a few counts. The V and J genes are TRBV7-3 and TRBJ2-4; the D gene is possibly TRBD2 (5 bases). This CDR3 region has 15 residues. V gave up 1 base and J gave up 0 bases, with 7 bases separating them. From germline, CDR1 is SGHTA and CDR2 FQGTGA. The CDR3 reads CASSLKAGAKNIQYF. In DNA form, the CDR3 reads TGTGCCAGCAGCTTAAAGGCGGGAGCCAAAAACATTCAGTACTTC.

This chain links TRBV4-1 with TRBJ2-3; TRBD2 matches 10 bases. CDR1 and CDR2 from the germline V gene are MGHRA and YSYEKL. The CDR3 extends over 17 amino acids. V lost 0 bases, J lost 4 bases, and 7 bases stayed unmatched. The CDR3 here is CASSQEVPAGGPDTQYF. As DNA, the CDR3 is TGCGCCAGCAGCCAAGAAGTCCCAGCGGGAGGGCCAGATACGCAGTATTTT.

This clone was observed a few times. The identical CDR3 is also encoded by other nucleotide sequences in the sample. The rearrangement uses TRBV20-1 and TRBJ2-7, with D unclear. This CDR3 has 11 amino acids. V lost 2 bases and J lost 3, with 5 bases in between. Per germline, CDR1 DFQATT and CDR2 SNEGSKA (reference sequence). The CDR3 reads CSARSGYEQYF. In nucleotides, the CDR3 is TGCAGTGCTAGATCCGGCTACGAGCAGTACTTC.

This rearrangement joins TRBV5-1 to TRBJ1-1, with D unclear. Germline CDR1 is SGHRS and CDR2 is YFSETQ. V lost 0 bases, J lost 2 bases, and 8 bases lay in between. The CDR3 is 14 residues long. The CDR3 protein is CASSLDATNTEAFF. CDR3 nucleotides: TGCGCCAGCAGCTTGGACGCAACTAACACTGAAGCTTTCTTT.

This clone was found a few times. The chain has TRBV5-6 and TRBJ2-1; possibly TRBD1 for D (6 bases). CDR3 size: 13 residues. Germline V gene sequence: CDR1 SGHDT, CDR2 YYEEEE. V was cut by 1 base and J by 7 bases, with 9 bases left in between. The CDR3 here is CASSLSTGNEQFF. DNA of the CDR3: TGTGCCAGCAGCTTGTCCACAGGGAATGAGCAGTTCTTC.

The gene calls are TRBV7-9 and TRBJ2-5; TRBD1 might be the D (5 bases). The CDR3 runs to 14 residues. Trimming took 1 base from V and 5 from J, leaving 11 bases between them. The V gene's germline CDR1 is SEHNR and CDR2 FQNEAQ (reference sequence). CDR3: CASSLGQRFETQYF. CDR3 DNA sequence: TGTGCCAGCAGCTTAGGACAGAGGTTTGAGACCCAGTACTTC.

The chain carries TRBV5-1 and TRBJ2-1; 7 nucleotides align to TRBD1. The CDR3 extends over 16 amino acids. Unmatched junction bases numbered 10, after V lost 3 bases and J lost 4 bases. Per germline, CDR1 SGHRS and CDR2 YFSETQ. The CDR3 is CASSWGQGTAYNEQFF. The CDR3 coding sequence is TGCGCCAGCAGCTGGGGGCAGGGGACAGCTTACAATGAGCAGTTCTTC.

The rearrangement uses TRBV12-5 and TRBJ2-1; D may be TRBD2 (6 bases). This CDR3 is 16 amino acids long. The V end was cut by 6 bases, the J end by 7 bases, with 22 bases between. In germline, CDR1 is LGHNT, CDR2 FRNRAP. CDR3 residues: CASGLGGLQKENEQFF. DNA for the CDR3: TGTGCTAGTGGGTTAGGAGGGTTACAAAAAGAGAATGAGCAGTTCTTC. Full variable domain (missing parts from reference TRBV12-5 and TRBJ2-1): DARVTQTPRHKVTEMGQEVTMRCQPILGHNTVFWYRQTMMQGLELLAYFRNRAPLDDSGMPKDRFSAEMPDATLATLKIQPSEPRDSAVYFCASGLGGLQKENEQFFGPGTRLTVL.

The sample holds a few counts of this clone. The V and J genes are TRBV25-1 and TRBJ2-5; D may be TRBD1 (5 bases). The CDR3 is 14 residues long. V was clipped by 3 bases and J by 0 bases, with 8 bases between them. Germline V lookup: CDR1 MGHDK, CDR2 SYGVNS. The CDR3 bases are TGTGCCAGCAGTGACAGGGCGTACCAAGAGACCCAGTACTTC. Protein: CASSDRAYQETQYF.

This clone was counted only a few times. The chain carries TRBV4-2 and TRBJ2-7; TRBD1 matches 7 bases. The CDR3 extends over 17 amino acids. Germline V gene lookup returns CDR1 LGHNA and CDR2 YNFKEQ. V trimming: 1 base; J trimming: 2 bases; junction bases outside the gene matches: 11. The CDR3, as DNA: TGTGCCAGCAGCCAAGTGACCTCAGGGGGTAGTGCCTACGAGCAGTACTTC. Its protein is CASSQVTSGGSAYEQYF.

This chain links TRBV20-1 with TRBJ2-2; D might be TRBD2 (5 bases). The V gene lost 4 bases and the J gene lost 7 bases, with 7 bases spanning the gap. The CDR3 contains 11 residues. Germline V gives CDR1 DFQATT, CDR2 SNEGSKA (reference sequence). The CDR3 DNA is TGCAGTGCTAAACGGGGCGGGGAGCTGTTTTTT. This encodes CSAKRGGELFF.